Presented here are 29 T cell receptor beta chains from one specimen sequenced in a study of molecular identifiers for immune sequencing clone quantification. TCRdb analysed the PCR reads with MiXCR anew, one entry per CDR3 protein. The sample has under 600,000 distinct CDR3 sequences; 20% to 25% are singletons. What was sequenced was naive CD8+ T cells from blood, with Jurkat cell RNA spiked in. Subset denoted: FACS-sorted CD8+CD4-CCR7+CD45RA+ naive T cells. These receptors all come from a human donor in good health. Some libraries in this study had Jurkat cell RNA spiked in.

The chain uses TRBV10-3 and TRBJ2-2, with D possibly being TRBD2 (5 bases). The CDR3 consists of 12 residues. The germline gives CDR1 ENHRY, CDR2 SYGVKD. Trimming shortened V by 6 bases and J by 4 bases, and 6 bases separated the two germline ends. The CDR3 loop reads CAIRGLTGELFF. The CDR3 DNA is TGTGCCATCAGAGGACTCACCGGGGAGCTGTTTTTT.

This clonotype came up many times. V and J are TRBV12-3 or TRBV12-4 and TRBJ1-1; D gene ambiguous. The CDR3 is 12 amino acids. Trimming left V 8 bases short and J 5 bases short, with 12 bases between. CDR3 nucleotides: TGTGCCAGCGTCCCCCCGGGTACTGAAGCTTTCTTT. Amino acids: CASVPPGTEAFF.

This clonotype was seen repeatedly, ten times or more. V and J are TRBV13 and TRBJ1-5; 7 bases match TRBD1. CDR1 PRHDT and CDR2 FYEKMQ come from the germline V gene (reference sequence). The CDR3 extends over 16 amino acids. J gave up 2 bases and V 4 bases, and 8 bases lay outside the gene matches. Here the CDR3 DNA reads TGTGCCAGCAGCTCGGGAGACAGGGACGGCAATCAGCCCCAGCATTTT. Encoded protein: CASSSGDRDGNQPQHF.

DNA for the CDR3: TGTGCCAGCAGCCAAGAGGGCGGGGCAGGTAGCTCCTACGAGCAGTACTTC. This encodes CASSQEGGAGSSYEQYF. The chain uses TRBV4-2 and TRBJ2-7; D possibly corresponds to TRBD2 (6 bases). Germline V lookup: CDR1 LGHNA, CDR2 YNFKEQ. CDR3 size: 17 residues. The V and J ends lost 0 bases and 0 bases respectively, with 15 bases between them.

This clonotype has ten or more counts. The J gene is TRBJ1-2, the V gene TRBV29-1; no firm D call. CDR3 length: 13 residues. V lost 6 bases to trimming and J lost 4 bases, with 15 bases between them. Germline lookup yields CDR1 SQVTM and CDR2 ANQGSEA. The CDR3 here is CSVEIESSYGYTF. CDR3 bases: TGCAGCGTAGAAATTGAATCATCCTATGGCTACACCTTC.

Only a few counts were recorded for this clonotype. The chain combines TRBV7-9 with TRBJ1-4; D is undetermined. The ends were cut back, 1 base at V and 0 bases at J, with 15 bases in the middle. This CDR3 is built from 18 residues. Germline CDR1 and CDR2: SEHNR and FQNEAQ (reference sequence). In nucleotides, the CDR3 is TGTGCCAGCAGCTTAGAAGAAGGGAGCCTTGCAACTAATGAAAAACTGTTTTTT. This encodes CASSLEEGSLATNEKLFF.

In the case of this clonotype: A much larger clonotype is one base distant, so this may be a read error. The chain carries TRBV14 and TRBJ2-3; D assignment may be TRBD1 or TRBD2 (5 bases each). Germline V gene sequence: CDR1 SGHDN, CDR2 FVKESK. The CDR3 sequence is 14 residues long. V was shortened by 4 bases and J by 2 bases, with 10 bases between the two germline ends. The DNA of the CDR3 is TGTGCCAGCAGCCTAGGGGACCACACAGATACGCAGTATTTT. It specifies CASSLGDHTDTQYF.

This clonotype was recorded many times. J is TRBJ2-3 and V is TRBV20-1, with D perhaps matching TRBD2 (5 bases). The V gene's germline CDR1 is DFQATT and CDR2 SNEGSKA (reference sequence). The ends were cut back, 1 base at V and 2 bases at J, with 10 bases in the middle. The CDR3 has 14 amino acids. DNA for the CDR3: TGCAGTGCTAGAGTTCTAGCTAACACAGATACGCAGTATTTT. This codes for CSARVLANTDTQYF.

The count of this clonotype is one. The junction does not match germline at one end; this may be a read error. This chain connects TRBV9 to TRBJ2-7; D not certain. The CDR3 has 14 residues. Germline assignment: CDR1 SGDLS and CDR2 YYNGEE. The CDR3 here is CASSVGGGSYGQYF. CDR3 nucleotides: TGTGCCAGCAGCGTAGGAGGCGGAAGCTACGGGCAGTACTTC.

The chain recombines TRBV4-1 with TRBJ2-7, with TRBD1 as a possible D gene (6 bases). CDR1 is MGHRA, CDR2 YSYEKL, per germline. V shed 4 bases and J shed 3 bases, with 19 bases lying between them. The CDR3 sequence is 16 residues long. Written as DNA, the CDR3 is TGCGCCAGCAGCCTCTTACAAGGTGCAGGGGACTACGAGCAGTACTTC. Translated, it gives CASSLLQGAGDYEQYF.

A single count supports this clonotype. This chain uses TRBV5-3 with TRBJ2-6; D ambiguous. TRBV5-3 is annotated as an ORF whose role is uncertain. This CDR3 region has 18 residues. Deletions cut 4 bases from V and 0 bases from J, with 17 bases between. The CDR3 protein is CARSLPRTFCSGANVLTF. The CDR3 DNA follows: TGTGCCAGAAGCCTGCCCCGAACGTTCTGCTCTGGGGCCAACGTCCTGACTTTC.

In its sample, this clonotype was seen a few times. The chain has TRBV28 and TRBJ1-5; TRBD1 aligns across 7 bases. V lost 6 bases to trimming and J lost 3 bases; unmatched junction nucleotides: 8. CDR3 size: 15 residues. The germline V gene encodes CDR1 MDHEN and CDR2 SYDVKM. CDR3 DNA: TGTGCCAGCAGGGTTACAGGGGCACCCAATCAGCCCCAGCATTTT. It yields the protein CASRVTGAPNQPQHF.

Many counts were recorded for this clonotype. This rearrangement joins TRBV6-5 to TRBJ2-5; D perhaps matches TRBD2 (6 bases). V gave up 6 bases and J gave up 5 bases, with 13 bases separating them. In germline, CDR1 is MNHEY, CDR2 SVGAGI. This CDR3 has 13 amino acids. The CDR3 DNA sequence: TGTGCCAGCAGCTCGCGGGGTTGGGAGACCCAGTACTTC. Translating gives CASSSRGWETQYF.

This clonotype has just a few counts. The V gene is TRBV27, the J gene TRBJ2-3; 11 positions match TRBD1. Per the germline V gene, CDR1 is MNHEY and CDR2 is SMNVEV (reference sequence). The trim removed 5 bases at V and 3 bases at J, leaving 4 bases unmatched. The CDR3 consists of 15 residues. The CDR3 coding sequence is TGTGCCAGCAGTAGGACAGGGGGCGGAACAGATACGCAGTATTTT. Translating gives CASSRTGGGTDTQYF.

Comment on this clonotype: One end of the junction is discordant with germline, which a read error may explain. This CDR3 is CDSRSLVGQLEYEQYF. In DNA, the CDR3 is TGTGACAGCAGATCCCTTGTGGGACAGCTGGAATACGAGCAGTACTTC. This chain connects TRBV27 to TRBJ2-7, with TRBD1 matching 7 bases. The CDR3 loop spans 16 amino acids. The V gene's germline CDR1 is MNHEY and CDR2 SMNVEV (reference sequence).

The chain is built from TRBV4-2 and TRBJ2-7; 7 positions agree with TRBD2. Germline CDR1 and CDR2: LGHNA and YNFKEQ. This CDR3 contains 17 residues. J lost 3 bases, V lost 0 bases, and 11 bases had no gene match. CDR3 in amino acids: CASSQEIPELAHYEQYF. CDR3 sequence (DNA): TGTGCCAGCAGCCAAGAAATCCCGGAACTAGCGCACTACGAGCAGTACTTC.

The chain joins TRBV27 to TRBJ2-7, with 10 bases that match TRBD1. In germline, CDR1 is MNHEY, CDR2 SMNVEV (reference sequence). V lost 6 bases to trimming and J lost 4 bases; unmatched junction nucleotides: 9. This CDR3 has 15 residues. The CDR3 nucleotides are TGTGCCAGCAGAGACGACAGGGGGCTTGTATACGAGCAGTACTTC. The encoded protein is CASRDDRGLVYEQYF.

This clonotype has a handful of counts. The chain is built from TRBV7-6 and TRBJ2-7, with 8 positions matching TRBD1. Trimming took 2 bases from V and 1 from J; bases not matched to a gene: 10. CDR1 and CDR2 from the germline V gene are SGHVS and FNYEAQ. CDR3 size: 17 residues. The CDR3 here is CASSLYAGQGNSYEQYF. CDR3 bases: TGTGCCAGCAGCTTATACGCCGGACAGGGAAATTCCTACGAGCAGTACTTC.

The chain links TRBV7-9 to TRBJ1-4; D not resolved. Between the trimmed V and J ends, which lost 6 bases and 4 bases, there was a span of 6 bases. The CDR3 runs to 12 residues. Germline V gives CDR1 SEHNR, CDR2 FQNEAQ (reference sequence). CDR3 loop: CASSYYNEKLFF. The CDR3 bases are TGTGCCAGCAGTTATTATAATGAAAAACTGTTTTTT.

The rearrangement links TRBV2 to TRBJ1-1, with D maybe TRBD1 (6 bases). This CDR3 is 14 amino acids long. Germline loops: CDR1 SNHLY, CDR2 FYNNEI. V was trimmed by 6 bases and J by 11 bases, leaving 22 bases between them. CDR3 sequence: CASSDEVYGGHAFF. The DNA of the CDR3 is TGTGCCAGCAGCGATGAAGTGTATGGGGGCCATGCTTTCTTT. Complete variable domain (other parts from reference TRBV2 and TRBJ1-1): EPEVTQTPSHQVTQMGQEVILRCVPISNHLYFYWYRQILGQKVEFLVSFYNNEISEKSEIFDDQFSVERPDGSNFTLKIRSTKLEDSAMYFCASSDEVYGGHAFFGQGTRLTVV.

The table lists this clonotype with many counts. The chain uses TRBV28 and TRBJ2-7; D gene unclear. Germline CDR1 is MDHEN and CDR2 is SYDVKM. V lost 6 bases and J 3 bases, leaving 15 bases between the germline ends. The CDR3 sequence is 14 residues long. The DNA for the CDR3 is TGTGCCAGCAGCTCCAGCCCCTCCGTCTACGAGCAGTACTTC. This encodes CASSSSPSVYEQYF.

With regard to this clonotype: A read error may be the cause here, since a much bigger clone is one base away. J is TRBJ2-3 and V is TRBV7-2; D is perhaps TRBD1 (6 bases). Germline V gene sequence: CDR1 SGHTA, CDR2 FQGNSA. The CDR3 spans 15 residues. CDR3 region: CASSLGAGDGDTQCF. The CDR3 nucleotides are TGTGCCAGCAGCTTAGGGGCAGGGGATGGGGATACGCAGTGTTTT.

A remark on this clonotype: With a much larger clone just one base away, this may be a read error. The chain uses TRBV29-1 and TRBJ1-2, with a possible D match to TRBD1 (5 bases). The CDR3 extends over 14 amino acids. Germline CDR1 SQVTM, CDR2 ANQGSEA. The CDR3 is CSVVRGDGNYGHTF. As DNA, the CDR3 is TGCAGCGTTGTGCGAGGGGACGGTAACTATGGCCACACCTTC.

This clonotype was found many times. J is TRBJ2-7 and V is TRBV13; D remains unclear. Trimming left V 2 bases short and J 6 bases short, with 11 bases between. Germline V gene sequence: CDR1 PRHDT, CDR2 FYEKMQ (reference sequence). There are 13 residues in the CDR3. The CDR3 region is CASSLYSPGEQYF. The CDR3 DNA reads TGTGCCAGCAGCTTATATTCCCCCGGCGAGCAGTACTTC.

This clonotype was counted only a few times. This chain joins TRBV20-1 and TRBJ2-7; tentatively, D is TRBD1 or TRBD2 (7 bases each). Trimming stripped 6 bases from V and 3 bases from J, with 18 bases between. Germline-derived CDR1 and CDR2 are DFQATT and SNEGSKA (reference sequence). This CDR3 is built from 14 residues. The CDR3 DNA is TGCAGTGCAAAGCGGGACAGTGATATCTACGAGCAGTACTTC. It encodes CSAKRDSDIYEQYF.

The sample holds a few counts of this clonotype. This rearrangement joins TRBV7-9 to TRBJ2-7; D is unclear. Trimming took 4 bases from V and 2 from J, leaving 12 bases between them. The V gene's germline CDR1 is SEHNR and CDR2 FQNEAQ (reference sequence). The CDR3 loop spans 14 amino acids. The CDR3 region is CASSSPTDAYEQYF. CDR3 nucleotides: TGTGCCAGCAGCTCGCCGACGGACGCCTACGAGCAGTACTTC.

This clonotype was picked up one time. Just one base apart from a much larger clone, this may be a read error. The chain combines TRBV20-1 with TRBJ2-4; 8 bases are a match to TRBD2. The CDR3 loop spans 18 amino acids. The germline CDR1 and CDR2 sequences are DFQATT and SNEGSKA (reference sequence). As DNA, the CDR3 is TGCAGTGCTAGAGATCGGCCTAGCGGGCACCTTATCAAAAACGTTCAGTACTTC. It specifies CSARDRPSGHLIKNVQYF.

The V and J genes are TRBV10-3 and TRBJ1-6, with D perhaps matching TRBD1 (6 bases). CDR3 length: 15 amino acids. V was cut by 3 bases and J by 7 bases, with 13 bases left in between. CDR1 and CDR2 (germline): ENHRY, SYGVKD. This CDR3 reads CAISEGGMENSPLHF. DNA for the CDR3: TGTGCCATCAGTGAAGGGGGGATGGAAAATTCACCCCTCCACTTT.

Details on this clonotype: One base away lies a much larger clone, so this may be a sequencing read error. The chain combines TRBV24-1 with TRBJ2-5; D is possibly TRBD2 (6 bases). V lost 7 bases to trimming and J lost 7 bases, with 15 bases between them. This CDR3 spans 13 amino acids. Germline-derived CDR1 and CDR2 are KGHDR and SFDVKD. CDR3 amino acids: CATRGRRDGTQYF. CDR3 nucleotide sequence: TGTGCCACCAGGGGACGGCGGGATGGGACCCAGTACTTC.